This is a list of T cell receptor beta chains from one sample in a study of cytomegalovirus exposure and HLA in healthy donors. Clones were sequenced by immunoSEQ multiplex PCR, and TCRdb holds only the in-frame ones, with some missing. Found here are about 120,000 clones, under 80% of them singletons; the top ten hold under 14%. Sequences were obtained from PBMCs. Every receptor here comes from a woman aged 45 to 65 in good health and CMV-seropositive. The CDR3 runs from the conserved cysteine through the conserved F or W. The D gene is left open where the match is weak.

j_gene: TRBJ2-3
d_gene: TRBD2
v_gene: TRBV29-1
len: 13
CDR3nt: TGCAGCCTTCGCACTAGCGGGAGTGATACGCAGTATTTT
CDR3aa: CSLRTSGSDTQYF

j_gene: TRBJ1-1
d_gene: TRBD1
v_gene: TRBV6-1
len: 13
CDR3nt: TGTGCCAGCACTCCCAACAGGGGCACTGAAGCTTTCTTT
CDR3aa: CASTPNRGTEAFF

j_gene: TRBJ2-3
d_gene: NA
v_gene: TRBV7-2
len: 16
CDR3nt: TGTGCCAGCAGCTTAGCTTTGACAGGATTCGCAGATACGCAGTATTTT
CDR3aa: CASSLALTGFADTQYF

j_gene: TRBJ2-1
d_gene: TRBD2
v_gene: TRBV19
len: 16
CDR3nt: TGTGCCAGTAGTGGGGTAGCGGGAGGAGCCTACAATGAGCAGTTCTTC
CDR3aa: CASSGVAGGAYNEQFF

j_gene: TRBJ1-5
d_gene: TRBD1
v_gene: TRBV4-1
len: 19
CDR3nt: TGCGCCAGCAGCCAAGCGGTGTCACGGGACAGACATAGCAATCAGCCCCAGCATTTT
CDR3aa: CASSQAVSRDRHSNQPQHF

j_gene: TRBJ1-1
d_gene: NA
v_gene: TRBV6-1
len: 15
CDR3nt: TGTGCCAGCAGTAGATTAACAGGGTGGAACACTGAAGCTTTCTTT
CDR3aa: CASSRLTGWNTEAFF

j_gene: TRBJ1-1
d_gene: TRBD1
v_gene: TRBV7-8
len: 14
CDR3nt: TGTGCCAGCAGCCTACAGGGGCTAGGCACTGAAGCTTTCTTT
CDR3aa: CASSLQGLGTEAFF

j_gene: TRBJ1-3
d_gene: NA
v_gene: TRBV7-2
len: 16
CDR3nt: TGTGCCAGCAGCTTAGGCCGATTGGGAGCTGGAAACACCATATATTTT
CDR3aa: CASSLGRLGAGNTIYF

j_gene: TRBJ1-5
d_gene: TRBD1
v_gene: TRBV15
len: 16
CDR3nt: TGTGCCACCAGCAGCCTAGGGACAGCCACCAATCAGCCCCAGCATTTT
CDR3aa: CATSSLGTATNQPQHF

j_gene: TRBJ2-2
d_gene: NA
v_gene: TRBV7-2
len: 15
CDR3nt: TGTGCCAGCAGCTTAGGGACTACGAACACCGGGGAGCTGTTTTTT
CDR3aa: CASSLGTTNTGELFF

j_gene: TRBJ2-2
d_gene: NA
v_gene: TRBV19
len: 15
CDR3nt: TGTGCCAGTAGTCCCAGGGGAGGGATCACCGGGGAGCTGTTTTTT
CDR3aa: CASSPRGGITGELFF

j_gene: TRBJ1-1
d_gene: NA
v_gene: TRBV30
len: 15
CDR3nt: TGTGCCTGGAGTGTGCGGGGACGGCTAGAAACTGAAGCTTTCTTT
CDR3aa: CAWSVRGRLETEAFF